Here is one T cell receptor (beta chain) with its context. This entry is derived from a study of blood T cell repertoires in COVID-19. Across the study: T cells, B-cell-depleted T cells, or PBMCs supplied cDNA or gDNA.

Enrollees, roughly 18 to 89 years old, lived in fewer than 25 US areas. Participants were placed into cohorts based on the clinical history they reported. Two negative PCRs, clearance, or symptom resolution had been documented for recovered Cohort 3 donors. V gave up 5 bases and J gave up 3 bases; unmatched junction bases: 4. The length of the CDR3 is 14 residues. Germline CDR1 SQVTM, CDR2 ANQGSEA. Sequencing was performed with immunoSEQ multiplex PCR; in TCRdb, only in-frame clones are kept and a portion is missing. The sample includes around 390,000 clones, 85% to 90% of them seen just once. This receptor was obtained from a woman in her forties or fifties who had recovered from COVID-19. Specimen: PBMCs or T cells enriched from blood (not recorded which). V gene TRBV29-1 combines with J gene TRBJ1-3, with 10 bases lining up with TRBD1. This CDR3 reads CSVTGTGVGNTIYF. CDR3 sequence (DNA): TGCAGCGTTACCGGGACAGGGGTTGGAAACACCATATATTTT.